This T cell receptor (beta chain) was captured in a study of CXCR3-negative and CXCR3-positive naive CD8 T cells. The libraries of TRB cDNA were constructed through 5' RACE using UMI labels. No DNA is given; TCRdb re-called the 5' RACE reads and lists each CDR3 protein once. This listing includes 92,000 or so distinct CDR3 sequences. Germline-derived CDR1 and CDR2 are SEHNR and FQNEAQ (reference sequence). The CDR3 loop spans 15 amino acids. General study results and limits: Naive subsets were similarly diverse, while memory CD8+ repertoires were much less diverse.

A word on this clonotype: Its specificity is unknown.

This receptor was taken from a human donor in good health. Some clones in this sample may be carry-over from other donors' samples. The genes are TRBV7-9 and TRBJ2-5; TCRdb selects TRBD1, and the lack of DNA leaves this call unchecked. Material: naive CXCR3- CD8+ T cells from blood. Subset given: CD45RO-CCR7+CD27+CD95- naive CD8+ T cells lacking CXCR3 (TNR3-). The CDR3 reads CASEVVVVGEVTQYF.